The present entry profiles one TCR beta chain with its context. What it binds is not known. The record originates from a study of cytomegalovirus exposure and HLA in healthy donors. Overall study context: The same platform was used for the 130 or so validation repertoires and the 500 to 700 first-cohort repertoires, a later analysis reported.

Study results and caveats: That first-cohort TCR clusters tended to co-occur in the 95 to 150 validation repertoires was found in a later analysis. Generally TCR sequences proved uncommon, though certain public TCRs appeared in numerous donors.

This CDR3 is built from 17 residues. Per germline, CDR1 MNHEY and CDR2 SMNVEV (reference sequence). Trimming removed 7 bases from V and 6 bases from J, with 26 bases in between. Clones were read by immunoSEQ multiplex PCR, and TCRdb kept only the in-frame ones, dropping some. The sample holds under 150,000 clones; approximately 87% are singletons and the top ten take under 3%. The V and J genes are TRBV27 and TRBJ2-3, with a possible D match to TRBD2 (5 bases). The specimen sequenced was PBMCs. This sequence originates from a man aged 18 to 29 in good health and CMV-seronegative. The CDR3 region is CASTASWSSSLPDTQYF. CDR3 in DNA: TGTGCCAGCACCGCCTCGTGGTCTAGCAGCCTTCCGGATACGCAGTATTTT.